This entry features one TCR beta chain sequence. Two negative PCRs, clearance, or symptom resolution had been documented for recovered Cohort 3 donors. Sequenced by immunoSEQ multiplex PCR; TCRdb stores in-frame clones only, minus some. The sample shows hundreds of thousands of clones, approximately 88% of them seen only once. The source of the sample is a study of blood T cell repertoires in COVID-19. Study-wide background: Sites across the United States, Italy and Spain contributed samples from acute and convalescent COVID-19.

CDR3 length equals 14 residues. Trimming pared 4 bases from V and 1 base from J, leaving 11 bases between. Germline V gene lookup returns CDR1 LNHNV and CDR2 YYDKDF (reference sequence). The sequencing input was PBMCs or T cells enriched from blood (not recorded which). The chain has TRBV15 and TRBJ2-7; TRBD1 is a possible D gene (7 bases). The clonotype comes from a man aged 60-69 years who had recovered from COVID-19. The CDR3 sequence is CATSTQGGSYEQYF. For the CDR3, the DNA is TGTGCCACCAGCACCCAGGGGGGTTCCTACGAGCAGTACTTC.